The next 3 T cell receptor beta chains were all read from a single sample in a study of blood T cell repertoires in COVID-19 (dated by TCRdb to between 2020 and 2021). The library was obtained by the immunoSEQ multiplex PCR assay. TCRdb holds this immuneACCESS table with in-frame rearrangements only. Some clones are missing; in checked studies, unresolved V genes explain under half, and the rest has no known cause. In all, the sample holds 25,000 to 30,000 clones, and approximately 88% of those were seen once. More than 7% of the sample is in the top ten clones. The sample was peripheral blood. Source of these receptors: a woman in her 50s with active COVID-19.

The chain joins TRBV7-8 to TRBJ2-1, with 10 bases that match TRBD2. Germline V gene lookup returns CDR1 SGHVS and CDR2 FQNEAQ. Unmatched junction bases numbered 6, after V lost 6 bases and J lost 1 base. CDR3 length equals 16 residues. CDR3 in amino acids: CASRYRTSGSYNEQFF. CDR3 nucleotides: TGTGCCAGCAGATACAGGACTAGCGGATCCTACAATGAGCAGTTCTTC.

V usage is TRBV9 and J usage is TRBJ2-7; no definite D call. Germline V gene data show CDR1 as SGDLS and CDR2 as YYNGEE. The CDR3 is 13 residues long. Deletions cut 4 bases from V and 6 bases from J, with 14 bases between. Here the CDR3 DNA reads TGTGCCAGCAGCTCCGCGTCCTCGGGCGAGCAGTACTTC. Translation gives CASSSASSGEQYF. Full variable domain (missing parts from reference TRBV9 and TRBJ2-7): DSGVTQTPKHLITATGQRVTLRCSPRSGDLSVYWYQQSLDQGLQFLIQYYNGEERAKGNILERFSAQQFPDLHSELNLSSLELGDSALYFCASSSASSGEQYFGPGTRLTVT.

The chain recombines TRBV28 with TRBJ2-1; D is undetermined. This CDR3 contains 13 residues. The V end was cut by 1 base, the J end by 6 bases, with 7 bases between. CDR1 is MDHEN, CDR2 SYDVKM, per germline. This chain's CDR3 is CASSLSPGNEQFF. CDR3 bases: TGTGCCAGCAGTTTATCACCAGGCAATGAGCAGTTCTTC.